This T cell receptor beta chain was sequenced in a study of T-cell reconstitution after alpha-beta-depleted transplantation in children. Notes on the study in general: There were some patients whose high TCRbeta diversity at day 60 came from surviving recipient T cells and thymic progenitors. About two months after transplant, alpha-beta T cells reportedly came from several hundred expanded graft clones.

The TCRbeta library incorporated unique molecular identifiers. TCRdb itself ran the PCR reads through MiXCR, one entry per CDR3 protein. The repertoire holds around 210,000 distinct CDR3 sequences, with under 8.5% as singletons. This clonotype has only a few counts. Its antigen is not identified. Losses at the gene ends were 4 bases for V and 0 bases for J; bases not matched to a gene: 12. The CDR3 runs to 18 residues. Germline lookup yields CDR1 MNHEY and CDR2 SVGAGI. The sample in question was PBMCs, obtained before TCRalphabeta/CD19-depleted stem cell transplant. The chain links TRBV6-5 to TRBJ2-4; TRBD2 aligns across 7 bases. The clonotype originates from a boy aged 2 to 10 with acute lymphoblastic leukemia, due to receive a stem cell transplant. CDR3 nucleotide sequence: TGTGCCAGCAGTTCCCTAGGCCGGGGGGAACTAGCCAAAAACATTCAGTACTTC. Translation gives CASSSLGRGELAKNIQYF.